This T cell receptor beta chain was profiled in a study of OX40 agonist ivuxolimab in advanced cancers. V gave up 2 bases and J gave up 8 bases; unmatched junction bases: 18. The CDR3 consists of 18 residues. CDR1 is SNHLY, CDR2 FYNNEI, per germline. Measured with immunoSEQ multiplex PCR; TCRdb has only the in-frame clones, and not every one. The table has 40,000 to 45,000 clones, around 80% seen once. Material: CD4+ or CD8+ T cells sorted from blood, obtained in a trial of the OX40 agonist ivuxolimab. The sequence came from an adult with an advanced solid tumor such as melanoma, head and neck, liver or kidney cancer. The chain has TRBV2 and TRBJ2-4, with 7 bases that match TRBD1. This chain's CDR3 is CASSELGNRDSRGDIQYF. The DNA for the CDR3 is TGTGCCAGCAGTGAATTAGGGAACCGGGACAGTCGAGGGGACATTCAGTACTTC.